The T cell receptor (beta chain) described here comes from a study of human T cells and chemical hapten exposure. This clonotype was counted many times. Noted time point: patch test 3, about 24 weeks after DPC sensitization. Treatment of the sample: therapeutic diphenylcyclopropenone sensitization with weekly scalp DPC. This CDR3 is built from 14 residues. V lost 6 bases to trimming and J lost 5 bases, with 19 bases between them. Looked up from germline, CDR1 is DFQATT and CDR2 is SNEGSKA (reference sequence). TCRdb itself ran the RACE reads through MiXCR, one entry per CDR3 protein. The table has roughly 200,000 distinct CDR3 sequences, approximately 24% seen once; the top ten hold 2.5%.

This TCR derives from a woman between 40 and 55 years old with alopecia areata. Some clones in this sample may be carry-over from other donors' samples. Sequenced material: whole blood, taken in connection with sensitization to the hapten diphenylcyclopropenone (DPC). The chain combines TRBV20-1 with TRBJ2-5, with D possibly TRBD1 on 5 matching bases. The CDR3 DNA follows: TGCAGTGCCGCCGGCGTCAGGGATGCTGAGACCCAGTACTTC. Protein product: CSAAGVRDAETQYF.